This T cell receptor beta chain was captured by sequencing in a study of cytomegalovirus exposure and HLA in healthy donors. Germline V gene sequence: CDR1 LGHNA, CDR2 YSLEER. With 0 bases clipped from V and 5 bases from J, the junction kept 8 bases outside the gene matches. The CDR3 is made up of 17 amino acids. Both 60 Vbeta primers and 13 Jbeta primers went into the PCR. Repertoires were generated with immunoSEQ multiplex PCR, while TCRdb's copy carries only in-frame clones and drops some. This repertoire shows fewer than 250,000 clones, around 85% found once; its top ten account for around 2%. The rearrangement uses TRBV4-3 and TRBJ2-3, with 10 bases matching TRBD2. The origin of this receptor is a man in his late teens or twenties in good health and CMV-seronegative. Sequenced input: PBMCs. The CDR3 is CASSQDPISGRGDTQYF. CDR3 sequence (DNA): TGCGCCAGCAGCCAAGATCCGATAAGCGGGAGGGGAGATACGCAGTATTTT.